This T cell receptor (beta chain) came from a study of T-cell memory formation after mild COVID-19. This clonotype was counted only a few times. Antigen: not known. TCRdb fed the 5' RACE reads into MiXCR, producing one record per CDR3 protein. The sample has about 320,000 distinct CDR3 sequences, roughly an eighth seen once. V was pared by 1 base and J by 2 bases, with 10 bases between. The CDR3 totals 15 residues. Germline V gene lookup returns CDR1 SNHLY and CDR2 FYNNEI. Study-level findings and limits: For contracting clones, CD4+ ones sat mainly in CM and EM, CD8+ in EMRA.

The chain links TRBV2 to TRBJ2-3, with D perhaps given as TRBD1 or TRBD2 (5 bases each). This clonotype originated in a young man who had mild COVID-19 (a few samples of this study predate the infection). Cell type and time point are not known. Source material: PBMCs or a T cell subset sorted from them (not recorded which). The CDR3 region is CASSEGRGPTDTQYF. The CDR3 DNA reads TGTGCCAGCAGTGAAGGACGGGGACCCACAGATACGCAGTATTTT.